A single sample is the source of the 8 T cell receptor beta chains below, sequenced in a study of metastatic and nonmetastatic thyroid tumors. Every patient underwent thyroid surgery untreated. TCRdb re-clonotyped the PCR reads through MiXCR. Altogether under 45,000 clones are present, 15% to 20% being singletons, with the ten largest covering 12% to 15%. The sequenced material came from tumor tissue. All receptors come from a female donor with papillary thyroid cancer or a benign thyroid nodule (not recorded which). Some clones in this sample may be carry-over from other donors' samples.

This clone is medium-sized (0.01 to 0.1%) by share. This sequence joins TRBV5-1 and TRBJ2-7, with 7 nucleotides matching TRBD1. The CDR3 totals 15 residues. Germline CDR1 and CDR2: SGHRS and YFSETQ. The V segment lost 0 bases and the J segment 3 bases; nucleotides outside the gene matches: 6. The CDR3 DNA reads as TGCGCCAGCAGCTTGGTCTGGGGACAGAGCTACGAGCAGTACTTC. Residues: CASSLVWGQSYEQYF.

Regarding this clone: This may stem from a read error, because a much larger clone lies one nucleotide away. The J gene is TRBJ1-3, the V gene TRBV20-1; D is uncertain. With 8 bases removed from V and 4 bases from J, the gap between germline ends came to 12 bases. The CDR3 sequence is 12 residues long. Germline CDR1 is DFQATT and CDR2 is SNEGSKA (reference sequence). CDR3: CSSKGNGNTIYF. The CDR3 bases are TGCAGTTCTAAAGGGAACGGAAACACCATATATTTT.

This clone was counted ten times or more. Germline and junction disagree at one end, which may indicate a read error. Other DNA sequences in this specimen translate into the identical CDR3. The V gene is TRBV20-1, the J gene TRBJ2-3; TRBD2 might be the D (5 bases). CDR3 length: 13 amino acids. Germline values: CDR1 DFQATT, CDR2 SNEGSKA (reference sequence). The DNA for the CDR3 is TGCAGTGCCAGAGGACTCCAACGGGATACGCAGTATTTT. Protein sequence: CSARGLQRDTQYF.

The rearrangement uses TRBV7-9 and TRBJ1-3, with D uncertain. The V gene lost 8 bases and the J gene lost 4 bases, with 6 bases spanning the gap. CDR1 and CDR2 (germline): SEHNR, FQNEAQ (reference sequence). This CDR3 is built from 11 residues. CDR3 bases: TGTGCCAGCGGCGGGGGAAACACCATATATTTT. This encodes CASGGGNTIYF.

This clone was found many times. The gene calls are TRBV6-1 and TRBJ2-6; perhaps D is TRBD1 or TRBD2 (5 bases each). The CDR3 has 16 residues. V was trimmed by 1 base and J by 4 bases, leaving 11 bases between them. Germline assignment: CDR1 MNHNS and CDR2 SASEGT. The CDR3 bases are TGTGCCAGCAGTGAAGGCCGGGGCCACGGGGCCAACGTCCTGACTTTC. It yields the protein CASSEGRGHGANVLTF.

This clone was observed at least ten times. This rearrangement joins TRBV15 to TRBJ1-5; TRBD1 is a possible D gene (6 bases). The V and J ends lost 4 bases and 9 bases respectively, with 16 bases between them. The CDR3 spans 14 residues. Germline assignment: CDR1 LNHNV and CDR2 YYDKDF (reference sequence). This chain's CDR3 is CATSTGQTPRPQHF. The CDR3 region has the DNA TGTGCCACCAGCACCGGACAGACCCCGCGGCCCCAGCATTTT.

A remark on this clone: The junction shows a germline mismatch at one end, possibly a read error. CDR3 loop: CASSKTSVGYNEQFF. CDR3 nucleotide sequence: TGTGCTAGCAGCAAGACTAGCGTGGGGTACAATGAGCAGTTCTTC. The chain is built from TRBV7-7 and TRBJ2-1, with TRBD2 matching over 8 bases. Germline lookup yields CDR1 SSHAT and CDR2 FNYEAQ (reference sequence). This CDR3 spans 15 amino acids.

This clone was seen many times. The chain recombines TRBV11-3 with TRBJ2-2, with a possible D match to TRBD2 (6 bases). V gave up 1 base and J gave up 6 bases, with 6 bases separating them. This CDR3 region has 13 residues. Germline CDR1 SGHNT, CDR2 YENEEA. The CDR3 sequence is CASSLGGAGELFF. The CDR3 nucleotides are TGTGCCAGCAGCTTAGGGGGGGCCGGGGAGCTGTTTTTT.